Each of the 18 T cell receptor beta chains below was sequenced from the same sample in a study of cytomegalovirus exposure and HLA in healthy donors. Both 60 Vbeta primers and 13 Jbeta primers went into the PCR. Here immunoSEQ multiplex PCR was the method, and the copy in TCRdb shows in-frame clones only, minus some. The profile shows 110,000 to 150,000 clones, 80% of them singletons. The specimen sequenced was PBMCs. The origin of the receptors is a middle-aged man in good health and CMV-seronegative.

This chain joins TRBV7-8 and TRBJ1-1, with unresolved D. Trimming cost V 1 base and J 1 base, with 10 bases left between them. The CDR3 is 15 residues long. Germline-derived CDR1 and CDR2 are SGHVS and FQNEAQ. CDR3 region: CASSLGEGRNTEAFF. In DNA form, the CDR3 reads TGTGCCAGCAGCTTAGGGGAGGGAAGGAACACTGAAGCTTTCTTT. Complete variable domain (other parts from reference TRBV7-8 and TRBJ1-1): GAGVSQSPRYKVAKRGQDVALRCDPISGHVSLFWYQQALGQGPEFLTYFQNEAQLDKSGLPSDRFFAERPEGSVSTLKIQRTQQEDSAVYLCASSLGEGRNTEAFFGQGTRLTVV.

This chain connects TRBV30 to TRBJ2-3; no reliable D call. V gave up 0 bases and J gave up 3 bases, with 7 bases separating them. CDR1 is GTSNPN, CDR2 SVGIG, per germline (reference sequence). This CDR3 contains 13 residues. CDR3 in DNA: TGTGCCTGGAGTGTAAGACTTACAGATACGCAGTATTTT. Translated, it gives CAWSVRLTDTQYF.

This sequence joins TRBV6-5 and TRBJ2-5, with 9 nucleotides matching TRBD2. This CDR3 is built from 14 residues. CDR1 is MNHEY and CDR2 is SVGAGI in the germline V gene. V lost 6 bases to trimming and J lost 13 bases; unmatched junction nucleotides: 15. CDR3 sequence reads: CASSPNHQAGGSYF. In DNA, the CDR3 is TGTGCCAGCAGCCCTAACCACCAAGCGGGAGGATCGTACTTC.

V is TRBV5-1 and J is TRBJ1-1; tentative D call: TRBD1 (6 bases). This CDR3 spans 14 amino acids. V was trimmed by 4 bases and J by 3 bases, leaving 13 bases between them. The V gene's germline CDR1 is SGHRS and CDR2 YFSETQ. The CDR3 DNA reads as TGCGCCAGCAGCCTTGGGGGCGGCGACACTGAAGCTTTCTTT. As protein: CASSLGGGDTEAFF.

V and J are TRBV19 and TRBJ1-2; 7 bases agree with TRBD1. V lost 7 bases and J lost 4; bases outside the gene matches: 9. The CDR3 is made up of 14 amino acids. CDR1 LNHDA and CDR2 SQIVND come from the germline V gene (reference sequence). The CDR3 protein is CASIGTAPSYGYTF. The CDR3 DNA reads as TGTGCCAGTATCGGGACAGCCCCTTCCTATGGCTACACCTTC.

The V and J genes are TRBV5-1 and TRBJ2-7, with 8 bases matching TRBD1. Germline trimming cut 5 bases from V and 2 bases from J; bases unmatched to any gene: 9. In germline, CDR1 is SGHRS, CDR2 YFSETQ. The CDR3 length is 15 residues. CDR3 nucleotides: TGCGCCAGCAGTTATGACAGGGGAGCAACCTACGAGCAGTACTTC. Translating it yields CASSYDRGATYEQYF.

The chain is built from TRBV29-1 and TRBJ1-1; D is unclear. The CDR3 runs 13 residues. The germline V and J ends were trimmed by 3 bases and 11 bases, with 19 bases remaining between them. CDR1 SQVTM and CDR2 ANQGSEA come from the germline V gene. The CDR3 region has the DNA TGCAGCGTTGATCGGGGTGGCCCGGCTTCCGCTTTCTTT. As protein: CSVDRGGPASAFF.

The rearrangement uses TRBV7-8 and TRBJ1-1; D is unresolved. The CDR3 has 14 amino acids. Trimming took off 2 bases at V and 9 bases at J, with 16 bases between the two ends. CDR1 and CDR2 from the germline V gene are SGHVS and FQNEAQ. CDR3 residues: CASSLSGSPRKAFF. CDR3 DNA: TGTGCCAGCAGCTTATCTGGTTCGCCGAGGAAAGCTTTCTTT. Based on the CDR3 plus reference TRBV7-8 and TRBJ1-1, the full variable domain is GAGVSQSPRYKVAKRGQDVALRCDPISGHVSLFWYQQALGQGPEFLTYFQNEAQLDKSGLPSDRFFAERPEGSVSTLKIQRTQQEDSAVYLCASSLSGSPRKAFFGQGTRLTVV.

V gene TRBV27 combines with J gene TRBJ1-2, with unresolved D. The CDR3 has 11 amino acids. The V and J ends lost 11 bases and 4 bases respectively, with 11 bases between them. Germline V CDR1 and CDR2: MNHEY, SMNVEV (reference sequence). This CDR3 reads CASVGVYGYTF. The CDR3 bases are TGTGCCTCCGTCGGGGTCTATGGCTACACCTTC.

The chain links TRBV7-8 to TRBJ1-4; no firm D call. Trimming shortened V by 1 base and J by 2 bases, and 11 bases separated the two germline ends. The CDR3 length is 16 residues. CDR1 and CDR2 from the germline V gene are SGHVS and FQNEAQ. The CDR3 loop reads CASSLVEGSTNEKLFF. The CDR3 bases are TGTGCCAGCAGCTTAGTGGAGGGTTCGACTAATGAAAAACTGTTTTTT.

The count of this clone is one. The gene calls are TRBV6-6 and TRBJ1-6; TRBD1 matches 8 bases. V shed 4 bases and J 6 bases; nucleotides not matched to a gene: 5. CDR1 and CDR2 from the germline V gene are MNHNY and SVGAGI (reference sequence). The CDR3 has 15 amino acids. CDR3 loop: CASSSKDRGNSPLHF. In DNA, the CDR3 is TGTGCCAGCAGTTCAAAAGACAGGGGTAATTCACCCCTCCACTTT.

As concerns this clone: The germline gene is not matched at one end of the junction; a read error may be the cause. CDR3 nucleotides: TGTGCCGGCAGCTTATCCCAGGGCTATGGCTACACCTTC. This translates into CAGSLSQGYGYTF. V usage is TRBV5-6 and J usage is TRBJ1-2; D possibly corresponds to TRBD1 (5 bases). The CDR3 spans 13 residues. Germline CDR1 SGHDT, CDR2 YYEEEE.

V is TRBV19 and J is TRBJ1-5, with 9 nucleotides matching TRBD1. CDR1 and CDR2 (germline): LNHDA, SQIVND (reference sequence). V dropped 9 bases and J dropped 2; count of bases not matched to a gene: 8. CDR3 length: 15 residues. The CDR3 loop is CASRDRVMGNQPQHF. In nucleotides, the CDR3 is TGTGCCAGCCGGGACAGGGTAATGGGCAATCAGCCCCAGCATTTT.

For this clone: This same CDR3 is encoded by further DNA sequences in the sample. V and J are TRBV2 and TRBJ2-2; 8 bases map to TRBD1. The CDR3 loop spans 14 amino acids. The J segment lost 2 bases and the V segment lost 7 bases, leaving 3 bases of the junction unmatched. The germline V gene has CDR1 SNHLY and CDR2 FYNNEI. The CDR3 nucleotides are TGTGCCAGCACGGACAGGGCCAACACCGGGGAGCTGTTTTTT. This sequence encodes CASTDRANTGELFF.

The gene calls are TRBV19 and TRBJ2-3; D is undetermined. Trimming took off 3 bases at V and 0 bases at J, with 4 bases between the two ends. The CDR3 is made up of 13 amino acids. Germline CDR1 is LNHDA and CDR2 is SQIVND (reference sequence). The CDR3 region has the DNA TGTGCCAGTAGTATGCAGAGCACAGATACGCAGTATTTT. This sequence encodes CASSMQSTDTQYF.

This clone was found once. CDR3 protein: CASSEWRGAQYF. The CDR3 nucleotides are TGCGCCAGCAGTGAGTGGCGGGGAGCGCAGTATTTT. The chain is built from TRBV10-1 and TRBJ2-3, with D maybe TRBD2 (6 bases). This CDR3 spans 12 amino acids. V was cut by 1 base and J by 10 bases, with 9 bases left in between. Germline values: CDR1 WNHNN, CDR2 SYGVQD (reference sequence).

The gene calls are TRBV28 and TRBJ2-4, with D maybe TRBD1 (6 bases). Trimming took 2 bases from V and 0 from J, leaving 11 bases between them. The CDR3 is 16 amino acids. The V gene's germline CDR1 is MDHEN and CDR2 SYDVKM. The CDR3 DNA reads TGTGCCAGCAGTTTAATTATAGGGGGAGCCAAAAACATTCAGTACTTC. Translation: CASSLIIGGAKNIQYF.

To note about this clone: Germline is not matched at one junction end, which may reflect a read error. CDR3: CASSFVEGEANYDYTF. CDR3 coding DNA: TGTGCCAGCAGCTTCGTGGAGGGAGAGGCCAACTATGACTACACCTTC. The chain recombines TRBV5-5 with TRBJ1-2; D gene ambiguous. The CDR3 has 16 amino acids. Looked up from germline, CDR1 is SGHKS and CDR2 is YYEKEE (reference sequence).